These 21 T cell receptor beta chains were sequenced from one sample in a study of cytomegalovirus exposure and HLA in healthy donors. Profiling relied on immunoSEQ multiplex PCR, and the TCRdb table lists in-frame clones only, not all of them. The profile shows about 160,000 clones, roughly 91% of them singletons. Sequencing was performed on PBMCs. These receptors originate from a woman younger than 35 in good health and CMV-seropositive.

This sequence joins TRBV25-1 and TRBJ1-1, with TRBD1 matching over 8 bases. The germline V gene has CDR1 MGHDK and CDR2 SYGVNS. This CDR3 has 13 residues. V was pared by 3 bases and J by 10 bases, with 7 bases of the junction left unmatched. The chain's CDR3 is CASSELRGRGAFF. The CDR3 DNA follows: TGTGCCAGCAGTGAGCTCAGGGGGCGCGGAGCTTTCTTT.

The chain uses TRBV15 and TRBJ2-2; 8 bases fit TRBD2. The CDR3 consists of 15 residues. The germline CDR1 and CDR2 sequences are LNHNV and YYDKDF (reference sequence). V was clipped by 0 bases and J by 3 bases; unmatched bases: 0. This chain's CDR3 is CATSREAGDTGELFF. CDR3 coding DNA: TGTGCCACCAGCAGAGAAGCGGGGGACACCGGGGAGCTGTTTTTT.

This clone was detected once. This rearrangement joins TRBV10-1 to TRBJ1-5, with D unresolved. V gave up 6 bases and J gave up 8 bases, with 14 bases separating them. CDR1 and CDR2 (germline): WNHNN, SYGVQD (reference sequence). The CDR3 has 13 amino acids. The CDR3 bases are TGCGCCAGCAGCCGGGTGGATATGAAGCCCCAGCATTTT. Protein product: CASSRVDMKPQHF.

This sequence joins TRBV10-3 and TRBJ1-1; TRBD1 matches at 7 bases. There are 13 residues in the CDR3. CDR1 and CDR2 from the germline V gene are ENHRY and SYGVKD. The ends lost 4 bases at V and 5 bases at J; junction bases unmatched: 4. As DNA, the CDR3 is TGTGCCATCAGTGGGGTACAGGGGACTGAAGCTTTCTTT. Protein: CAISGVQGTEAFF.

The chain carries TRBV10-1 and TRBJ1-1; D is uncertain. CDR1 and CDR2 from the germline V gene are WNHNN and SYGVQD (reference sequence). The CDR3 is 12 residues long. V gave up 2 bases and J gave up 5 bases, with 6 bases separating them. Here the CDR3 DNA reads TGCGCCAGCAGTGAGCCGGGAACTGAAGCTTTCTTT. Translation: CASSEPGTEAFF.

This rearrangement joins TRBV5-1 to TRBJ2-1, with 7 bases that match TRBD2. Germline CDR1 is SGHRS and CDR2 is YFSETQ. Trimming at V came to 5 bases and at J to 0 bases, leaving 5 bases not matched to a gene. CDR3 length: 15 residues. CDR3 sequence (DNA): TGCGCCAGCAGGTTCCGGGAGGCCTCCTACAATGAGCAGTTCTTC. Translated: CASRFREASYNEQFF.

V is TRBV5-6 and J is TRBJ1-3, with a weak D call TRBD1 (6 bases). This CDR3 comprises 18 residues. Trimming stripped 1 base from V and 2 bases from J, with 19 bases between. Germline CDR1 is SGHDT and CDR2 is YYEEEE. Written as DNA, the CDR3 is TGTGCCAGCAGCTTGTACAGGGCCCTCATCCTCCCTGGAAACACCATATATTTT. Translated, it gives CASSLYRALILPGNTIYF.

This chain links TRBV7-2 with TRBJ2-7; D gene ambiguous. The CDR3 is 15 amino acids. From germline, CDR1 is SGHTA and CDR2 FQGNSA. The ends were cut back, 5 bases at V and 1 base at J, with 15 bases in the middle. CDR3 amino acids: CASSPRFEASYEQYF. CDR3 DNA: TGTGCCAGCAGCCCCCGCTTCGAGGCTTCCTACGAGCAGTACTTC. Full variable domain (outside the CDR3, taken from reference TRBV7-2 and TRBJ2-7): GAGVSQSPSNKVTEKGKDVELRCDPISGHTALYWYRQSLGQGLEFLIYFQGNSAPDKSGLPSDRFSAERTGGSVSTLTIQRTQQEDSAVYLCASSPRFEASYEQYFGPGTRLTVT.

The chain carries TRBV7-2 and TRBJ1-1, with a weak D call TRBD1 (5 bases). V lost 3 bases and J lost 1, with 12 bases in between. There are 15 residues in the CDR3. Germline-derived CDR1 and CDR2 are SGHTA and FQGNSA. The CDR3 DNA reads TGTGCCAGCAGCTTGAGCTTCGACAGGAACACTGAAGCTTTCTTT. It yields the protein CASSLSFDRNTEAFF.

V usage is TRBV7-2 and J usage is TRBJ2-1; TRBD2 agrees at 7 bases. Looked up from germline, CDR1 is SGHTA and CDR2 is FQGNSA. The trim removed 6 bases at V and 5 bases at J, leaving 10 bases unmatched. This CDR3 has 15 amino acids. The CDR3 sequence is CASRRAGTNNNEQFF. CDR3 DNA sequence: TGTGCCAGCAGGCGAGCCGGGACTAATAACAATGAGCAGTTCTTC.

The V call is TRBV11-1, the J call TRBJ2-5; perhaps TRBD2 as D (5 bases). Trimming pared 3 bases from V and 9 bases from J, leaving 8 bases between. This CDR3 has 11 amino acids. Looked up from germline, CDR1 is SGHAT and CDR2 is FQDESV (reference sequence). The CDR3 region has the DNA TGTGCCAGCAGCTTCGACGGGGCCCAGTACTTC. Translated: CASSFDGAQYF.

V and J are TRBV6-6 and TRBJ1-1; 9 bases match TRBD1. The CDR3 is 15 amino acids. Germline-derived CDR1 and CDR2 are MNHNY and SVGAGI (reference sequence). V shed 5 bases and J 1 base; nucleotides not matched to a gene: 5. CDR3: CASSLRQGGNTEAFF. Written as DNA, the CDR3 is TGTGCCAGCAGTCTTCGACAGGGGGGGAACACTGAAGCTTTCTTT.

The chain uses TRBV25-1 and TRBJ2-1, with D possibly TRBD1 on 5 matching bases. From germline, CDR1 is MGHDK and CDR2 SYGVNS. V was shortened by 4 bases and J by 0 bases, with 10 bases between the two germline ends. The CDR3 consists of 15 residues. CDR3 sequence: CASSGTQVSYNEQFF. The DNA of the CDR3 is TGTGCCAGCAGTGGTACACAGGTCTCCTACAATGAGCAGTTCTTC.

This chain connects TRBV7-9 to TRBJ1-2; possibly TRBD1 for D (6 bases). The CDR3 length is 15 residues. The V gene lost 1 base and the J gene lost 4 bases, with 13 bases spanning the gap. Germline V gene data show CDR1 as SEHNR and CDR2 as FQNEAQ (reference sequence). For the CDR3, the DNA is TGTGCCAGCAGCTTAGGACAGGCTAATTTCTATGGCTACACCTTC. Its protein is CASSLGQANFYGYTF.

This chain uses TRBV5-6 with TRBJ2-1; 13 bases agree with TRBD2. V dropped 3 bases and J dropped 5; count of bases not matched to a gene: 11. The CDR3 loop spans 18 amino acids. Germline assignment: CDR1 SGHDT and CDR2 YYEEEE. CDR3 bases: TGTGCCAGCAGCTCCTCTTTCCCCGGGACTAGCGGGGACAATGAGCAGTTCTTC. This codes for CASSSSFPGTSGDNEQFF.

The CDR3 sequence: CAWSRNRNTEAFF. For the CDR3, the DNA is TGTGCCTGGAGTCGTAATCGGAACACTGAAGCTTTCTTT. The J gene is TRBJ1-1, the V gene TRBV30, with no clear D. Trimming pared 2 bases from V and 1 base from J, leaving 8 bases between. In germline, CDR1 is GTSNPN, CDR2 SVGIG (reference sequence). CDR3 length equals 13 residues.

The chain combines TRBV30 with TRBJ1-4; 7 nucleotides line up with TRBD1. Germline CDR1 reads GTSNPN; CDR2 reads SVGIG (reference sequence). The CDR3 has 16 amino acids. J was trimmed by 13 bases and V by 0 bases; bases with no gene match: 17. CDR3: CAWSVEGALGYEALFF. The DNA for the CDR3 is TGTGCCTGGAGTGTAGAGGGGGCGCTGGGTTATGAAGCACTGTTTTTT.

This chain connects TRBV11-3 to TRBJ1-1; D is possibly TRBD1 (5 bases). This CDR3 region has 12 residues. Germline V gene lookup returns CDR1 SGHNT and CDR2 YENEEA. V shed 6 bases and J shed 7 bases, with 12 bases lying between them. CDR3 in DNA: TGTGCCAGCAGTTACCTACAGGTTGAAGCTTTCTTT. Protein: CASSYLQVEAFF.

The chain joins TRBV7-2 to TRBJ1-5, with D possibly being TRBD1 (5 bases). The germline gives CDR1 SGHTA, CDR2 FQGNSA. V shed 5 bases and J shed 3 bases, with 11 bases lying between them. CDR3 length: 14 residues. CDR3 protein: CASSPGLSNQPQHF. The CDR3 DNA is TGTGCCAGCAGCCCGGGACTGTCCAATCAGCCCCAGCATTTT.

This clone has only one observation. The gene calls are TRBV5-4 and TRBJ1-1, with TRBD1 matching over 8 bases. The CDR3 consists of 15 residues. Germline V gives CDR1 SGHNT, CDR2 YYREEE (reference sequence). The V gene end was trimmed by 4 bases and the J gene end by 7 bases; junction bases not matched to a gene: 12. CDR3 in amino acids: CASSPDPDRVDEAFF. The CDR3 bases are TGTGCCAGCAGCCCGGACCCGGACAGGGTAGATGAAGCTTTCTTT. Together with reference TRBV5-4 and TRBJ1-1, the CDR3 gives the full variable domain: ETGVTQSPTHLIKTRGQQVTLRCSSQSGHNTVSWYQQALGQGPQFIFQYYREEENGRGNFPPRFSGLQFPNYSSELNVNALELDDSALYLCASSPDPDRVDEAFFGQGTRLTVV.

The rearrangement links TRBV19 to TRBJ2-3; D gene unclear. Germline CDR1 and CDR2: LNHDA and SQIVND (reference sequence). CDR3 length: 11 amino acids. V was trimmed by 5 bases and J by 5 bases, leaving 5 bases between them. The CDR3 region has the DNA TGTGCCAGTAGTTCGGGAGATACGCAGTATTTT. This gives the protein CASSSGDTQYF.